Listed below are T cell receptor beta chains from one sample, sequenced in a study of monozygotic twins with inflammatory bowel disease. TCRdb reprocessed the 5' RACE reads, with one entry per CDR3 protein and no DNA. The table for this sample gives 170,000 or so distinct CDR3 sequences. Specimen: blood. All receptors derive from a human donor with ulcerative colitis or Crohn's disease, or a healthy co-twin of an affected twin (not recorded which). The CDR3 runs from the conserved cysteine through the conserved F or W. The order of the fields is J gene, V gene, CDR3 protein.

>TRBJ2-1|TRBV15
CATSMGREQFF
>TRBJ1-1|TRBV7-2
CASSPGTAKNTEAFF
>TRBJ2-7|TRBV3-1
CASSQAGGYEQYF
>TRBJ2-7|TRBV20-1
CSAHGGDRASYEQYF
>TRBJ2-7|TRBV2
CASSEDTSYEQYF
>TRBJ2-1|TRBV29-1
CSSLEGSVNEQFF
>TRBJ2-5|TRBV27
CASSPSGSETQYF
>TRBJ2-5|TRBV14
CASSQSGTRQETQYF
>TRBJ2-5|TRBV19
CASSMLTSGIQETQYF
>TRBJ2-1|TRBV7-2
CASSLVAGGTSNEQFF
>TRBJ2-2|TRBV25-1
CASSRDINTGELFF
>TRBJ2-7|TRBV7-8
CASSLDGTGGDEQYF
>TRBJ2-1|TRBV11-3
CASSSTSKASYNEQFF
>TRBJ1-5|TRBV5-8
CASSLRGIGNQPQHF
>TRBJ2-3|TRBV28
CASQESGTDTQYF
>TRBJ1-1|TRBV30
CAWSGDRGYEAFF
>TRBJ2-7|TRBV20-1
CSARGGVQREQYF
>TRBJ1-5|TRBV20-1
CSARKMGQGARMNQPQHF
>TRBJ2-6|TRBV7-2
CASSLGDRASGANVLTF
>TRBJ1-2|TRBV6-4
CASSDSPYNYGYTF
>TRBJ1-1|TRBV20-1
CSARQGAENTEAFF